This TCR beta chain was sequenced for a study of blood T cell repertoires in COVID-19. The germline gives CDR1 SEHNR, CDR2 FQNEAQ (reference sequence). The V end lost 8 bases, the J end lost 0 bases, and 7 bases lay between the germline ends. The CDR3 extends over 12 amino acids. This table comes from immunoSEQ multiplex PCR, and its TCRdb copy is limited to in-frame clones, with some not included. The table has about 120,000 clones, around nine tenths seen once. The sequence was obtained from a woman aged 50 to 60 with acute or convalescent COVID-19. This rearrangement joins TRBV7-9 to TRBJ1-1, with D tentatively TRBD1 (5 bases). What was sequenced was peripheral blood. The CDR3 bases are TGTGCCAGCTCAGGGCTGAACACTGAAGCTTTCTTT. This codes for CASSGLNTEAFF.